One sample yielded the 29 T cell receptor beta chains listed below, sequenced in a study of T cell responses to AZD1222 COVID-19 vaccine. The table came from immunoSEQ multiplex PCR; TCRdb's copy has only in-frame clones and leaves some out. The data show 90,000 to 120,000 clones, with 80% to 95% seen just once and approximately 1.2% held by the top ten. Sequenced here: peripheral blood, sampled on day 0 of AZD1222 vaccination. The origin of the receptors is an adult in good health.

The chain links TRBV7-3 to TRBJ2-3; 7 bases agree with TRBD1. CDR1 and CDR2 (germline): SGHTA, FQGTGA. V shed 6 bases, J shed 2 bases, and the junction held 8 bases outside the gene matches. The CDR3 totals 15 residues. The CDR3 loop reads CASSSRGWDTDTQYF. CDR3 in DNA: TGTGCCAGCAGTTCCAGGGGGTGGGACACAGATACGCAGTATTTT.

The chain combines TRBV2 with TRBJ1-2; 10 bases are shared with TRBD1. Trimming cost V 4 bases and J 4 bases; bases outside gene matches: 0. Germline V gives CDR1 SNHLY, CDR2 FYNNEI. This CDR3 is 13 amino acids long. The CDR3 DNA follows: TGTGCCAGCAGTGGGACAGGGGGCTATGGCTACACCTTC. The encoded protein is CASSGTGGYGYTF. Full variable domain (missing parts from reference TRBV2 and TRBJ1-2): EPEVTQTPSHQVTQMGQEVILRCVPISNHLYFYWYRQILGQKVEFLVSFYNNEISEKSEIFDDQFSVERPDGSNFTLKIRSTKLEDSAMYFCASSGTGGYGYTFGSGTRLTVV.

The rearrangement uses TRBV6-6 and TRBJ1-1; D unresolved. The CDR3 is made up of 15 amino acids. Trimming removed 0 bases at V and 0 bases at J, with 8 bases between. Looked up from germline, CDR1 is MNHNY and CDR2 is SVGAGI (reference sequence). CDR3 protein: CASSYSYPMNTEAFF. Here the CDR3 DNA reads TGTGCCAGCAGTTACTCGTACCCCATGAACACTGAAGCTTTCTTT.

This chain links TRBV7-2 with TRBJ2-7; 12 bases fit TRBD2. Germline loops: CDR1 SGHTA, CDR2 FQGNSA. The CDR3 runs to 16 residues. The V segment lost 3 bases and the J segment 3 bases; nucleotides outside the gene matches: 6. CDR3 DNA sequence: TGTGCCAGCAGCTTCACCAAGACTAGCGGGGGCTACGAGCAGTACTTC. Its translation: CASSFTKTSGGYEQYF.

The V gene is TRBV12-3 or TRBV12-4, the J gene TRBJ1-4; D not resolved. The ends were cut back, 3 bases at V and 14 bases at J, with 16 bases in the middle. The CDR3 contains 13 residues. CDR3 protein: CASSFNMQAGLFF. For the CDR3, the DNA is TGTGCCAGCAGTTTTAATATGCAGGCCGGGCTGTTTTTT.

This rearrangement joins TRBV5-6 to TRBJ1-2; D unclear. This CDR3 has 14 amino acids. The V and J ends lost 0 bases and 2 bases respectively, with 8 bases between them. Germline lookup yields CDR1 SGHDT and CDR2 YYEEEE. DNA of the CDR3: TGTGCCAGCAGCTTGGGAGGGCTCAACTATGGCTACACCTTC. Translated, it gives CASSLGGLNYGYTF.

In nucleotides, the CDR3 is TGTGCCTGGAGCCCTCGACAGCGAGAAAAACTGTTTTTT. Protein sequence: CAWSPRQREKLFF. This chain uses TRBV30 with TRBJ1-4; maybe TRBD1 (5 bases). This CDR3 contains 13 residues. Looked up from germline, CDR1 is GTSNPN and CDR2 is SVGIG (reference sequence). The V end lost 3 bases, the J end lost 8 bases, and 13 bases lay between the germline ends.

V usage is TRBV10-1 and J usage is TRBJ1-5, with 7 bases aligning to TRBD1. The CDR3 is made up of 13 amino acids. CDR1 is WNHNN, CDR2 SYGVQD, per germline (reference sequence). Trimming at V came to 8 bases and at J to 4 bases, leaving 5 bases not matched to a gene. CDR3 nucleotide sequence: TGCGCCAGCCCTGGACAGGTTAATCAGCCCCAGCATTTT. The encoded protein is CASPGQVNQPQHF.

The CDR3 region has the DNA TGTGCCACCAGCCGTTTTATGGCTACGAACACCGGGGAGCTGTTTTTT. Translation gives CATSRFMATNTGELFF. The gene calls are TRBV15 and TRBJ2-2; D gene uncertain. Trimming shortened V by 5 bases and J by 0 bases, and 13 bases separated the two germline ends. Germline CDR1 and CDR2: LNHNV and YYDKDF (reference sequence). The length of the CDR3 is 16 residues.

This sequence joins TRBV19 and TRBJ2-2, with 7 nucleotides matching TRBD1. With V trimmed by 3 bases and J by 5 bases, 6 bases remained unmatched. The germline gives CDR1 LNHDA, CDR2 SQIVND (reference sequence). The CDR3 has 15 residues. The CDR3 DNA reads as TGTGCCAGTAGTATCAGAGAGACAGGGACCGGGGAGCTGTTTTTT. It translates to CASSIRETGTGELFF.

The chain joins TRBV2 to TRBJ2-3; 10 bases map to TRBD2. The V gene's germline CDR1 is SNHLY and CDR2 FYNNEI. The CDR3 runs 17 residues. Trimming took 6 bases from V and 1 from J; bases not matched to a gene: 10. CDR3 nucleotide sequence: TGTGCCAGCAGCGTACCTCGGACTAGCGGTCGCACAGATACGCAGTATTTT. Translating gives CASSVPRTSGRTDTQYF.

V is TRBV3-1 (or the pseudogene TRBV3-2) and J is TRBJ1-4, with 10 bases lining up with TRBD1. Germline trimming cut 0 bases from V and 4 bases from J; bases unmatched to any gene: 5. Per germline, CDR1 LGHDT and CDR2 YNNKEL (reference sequence). The CDR3 consists of 17 residues. In DNA form, the CDR3 reads TGTGCCAGCAGCCAAGAGAGGGACAGGGGCCTTAATGAAAAACTGTTTTTT. Its translation: CASSQERDRGLNEKLFF.

The chain joins TRBV19 to TRBJ1-2; 9 bases align to TRBD1. The CDR3 runs to 17 residues. V gave up 3 bases and J gave up 6 bases; unmatched junction bases: 14. The germline CDR1 and CDR2 sequences are LNHDA and SQIVND (reference sequence). CDR3 loop: CASSILGPGQGVDGYTF. In DNA, the CDR3 is TGTGCCAGTAGTATCCTTGGCCCGGGACAGGGAGTTGATGGCTACACCTTC.

This chain uses TRBV7-9 with TRBJ2-1; 8 bases agree with TRBD1. The CDR3 has 14 amino acids. CDR1 and CDR2 (germline): SEHNR, FQNEAQ (reference sequence). The trim removed 1 base at V and 7 bases at J, leaving 3 bases unmatched. CDR3 amino acids: CASSLGQGNNEQFF. The CDR3 nucleotides read TGTGCCAGCAGCTTAGGACAGGGGAATAATGAGCAGTTCTTC.

This chain joins TRBV14 and TRBJ1-4; perhaps TRBD1 as D (5 bases). V was trimmed by 2 bases and J by 7 bases, leaving 8 bases between them. Germline V gene sequence: CDR1 SGHDN, CDR2 FVKESK. CDR3 length: 13 residues. CDR3 loop: CASSQRGREKLFF. In DNA form, the CDR3 reads TGTGCCAGCAGCCAAAGGGGCCGTGAAAAACTGTTTTTT.

V and J are TRBV30 and TRBJ2-5; D unclear. Deletions cut 2 bases from V and 2 bases from J, with 12 bases between. The CDR3 contains 14 residues. Germline-derived CDR1 and CDR2 are GTSNPN and SVGIG (reference sequence). CDR3 in DNA: TGTGCCTGGAGTCAAGGGCCGTTACAAGAGACCCAGTACTTC. It is translated as CAWSQGPLQETQYF.

In DNA form, the CDR3 reads TGTGCCAGCTCACCGGGACAAAATGAAGCTTTCTTT. Encoded protein: CASSPGQNEAFF. The rearrangement joins TRBV18 to TRBJ1-1, with D perhaps matching TRBD1 (6 bases). This CDR3 has 12 residues. Deletions cut 3 bases from V and 7 bases from J, with 9 bases between. The germline gives CDR1 KGHSH, CDR2 LQKENI.

The genes are TRBV7-3 and TRBJ2-2; maybe TRBD2 (5 bases). The CDR3 spans 15 residues. Trimming left V 0 bases short and J 6 bases short, with 11 bases between. CDR1 SGHTA and CDR2 FQGTGA come from the germline V gene. The CDR3 bases are TGTGCCAGCAGCTTAACGTCGGGGTCCTCCGGGGAGCTGTTTTTT. This sequence encodes CASSLTSGSSGELFF.

This clone appeared a few times. The rearrangement uses TRBV6-2 or TRBV6-3 and TRBJ1-5; D call uncertain. This CDR3 comprises 15 residues. CDR1 MNHEY and CDR2 SVGEGT come from the germline V gene. Trimming took off 2 bases at V and 11 bases at J, with 19 bases between the two ends. CDR3: CASSYGGLQTLSQHF. The DNA of the CDR3 is TGTGCCAGCAGTTACGGTGGTTTACAGACCCTGTCCCAGCATTTT.

The chain couples TRBV19 to TRBJ2-7; the D call may be TRBD1 or TRBD2 (5 bases each). Germline V lookup: CDR1 LNHDA, CDR2 SQIVND (reference sequence). Between the trimmed V and J ends, which lost 1 base and 4 bases, there was a span of 14 bases. The CDR3 length is 15 residues. The CDR3 sequence is CASSIGGAVSYEQYF. As DNA, the CDR3 is TGTGCCAGTAGTATAGGAGGGGCGGTTTCTTACGAGCAGTACTTC.

The rearrangement joins TRBV25-1 to TRBJ1-1; D is perhaps TRBD1 (5 bases). V was clipped by 10 bases and J by 0 bases, with 12 bases between them. The CDR3 is 13 amino acids. Germline V gene sequence: CDR1 MGHDK, CDR2 SYGVNS. This chain's CDR3 is CATLGTVNTEAFF. The CDR3 DNA sequence: TGTGCCACGTTGGGGACGGTGAACACTGAAGCTTTCTTT.

This clone was picked up one time. This chain uses TRBV6-6 with TRBJ1-1, with D perhaps matching TRBD1 (5 bases). The CDR3 length is 14 residues. Germline loops: CDR1 MNHNY, CDR2 SVGAGI (reference sequence). The ends were cut back, 6 bases at V and 0 bases at J, with 11 bases in the middle. The CDR3 coding sequence is TGTGCCAGCAGGAACGGACATTTGAACACTGAAGCTTTCTTT. Its protein is CASRNGHLNTEAFF.

This sequence joins TRBV2 and TRBJ2-3; the D gene could be TRBD1 or TRBD2 (7 bases each). The CDR3 sequence is 16 residues long. CDR1 SNHLY and CDR2 FYNNEI come from the germline V gene. The ends were cut back, 3 bases at V and 3 bases at J, with 16 bases in the middle. Written as DNA, the CDR3 is TGTGCCAGCAGTGATAACTCTCAGGGGGGGACAGATACGCAGTATTTT. Protein: CASSDNSQGGTDTQYF.

A single count supports this clone. This chain connects TRBV7-2 to TRBJ2-5; the D gene is possibly TRBD2 (5 bases). V was clipped by 1 base and J by 5 bases, with 17 bases between them. The CDR3 is 16 amino acids. CDR1 is SGHTA, CDR2 FQGNSA, per germline. The CDR3 DNA reads as TGTGCCAGCAGCTTAGGTCTAGCCCACTATGGGGAGACCCAGTACTTC. The encoded protein is CASSLGLAHYGETQYF.

The chain couples TRBV30 to TRBJ2-2, with 12 bases that match TRBD2. Germline V lookup: CDR1 GTSNPN, CDR2 SVGIG (reference sequence). CDR3 length: 14 amino acids. V lost 4 bases to trimming and J lost 3 bases; unmatched junction nucleotides: 0. In DNA, the CDR3 is TGTGCCTGGACTAGCGGGGGGGACACCGGGGAGCTGTTTTTT. It translates to CAWTSGGDTGELFF.

The V and J genes are TRBV7-8 and TRBJ1-2; D remains ambiguous. CDR1 is SGHVS and CDR2 is FQNEAQ in the germline V gene. V lost 5 bases and J 5 bases, leaving 18 bases between the germline ends. The CDR3 loop spans 15 amino acids. The CDR3 DNA reads TGTGCCAGCAGCCTATTGCGGACCGGGGATTATGGCTACACCTTC. Its translation: CASSLLRTGDYGYTF. Full variable domain (remainder filled in from reference TRBV7-8 and TRBJ1-2): GAGVSQSPRYKVAKRGQDVALRCDPISGHVSLFWYQQALGQGPEFLTYFQNEAQLDKSGLPSDRFFAERPEGSVSTLKIQRTQQEDSAVYLCASSLLRTGDYGYTFGSGTRLTVV.

The chain links TRBV28 to TRBJ1-1, with D possibly TRBD1 on 6 matching bases. The ends were cut back, 5 bases at V and 5 bases at J, with 12 bases in the middle. This CDR3 is 13 amino acids long. Germline V gene data show CDR1 as MDHEN and CDR2 as SYDVKM. CDR3 in amino acids: CASSTTGRTEAFF. DNA for the CDR3: TGTGCCAGCAGTACCACAGGGCGGACTGAAGCTTTCTTT.

The V call is TRBV28, the J call TRBJ2-1; TRBD1 might be the D (9 bases). There are 17 residues in the CDR3. V lost 5 bases and J lost 7, with 24 bases in between. Germline loops: CDR1 MDHEN, CDR2 SYDVKM. The CDR3, as DNA: TGTGCCAGCAGTCCACCTAGCGGGCGGACAGGGGCTAATGAGCAGTTCTTC. Translation gives CASSPPSGRTGANEQFF.

This chain uses TRBV7-9 with TRBJ2-7; D may be TRBD2 (6 bases). The germline gives CDR1 SEHNR, CDR2 FQNEAQ (reference sequence). With 2 bases removed from V and 2 bases from J, the gap between germline ends came to 19 bases. The CDR3 is 17 residues long. CDR3 loop: CASSLFELAGSAYEQYF. CDR3 DNA: TGTGCCAGCAGCTTATTCGAACTAGCAGGGTCGGCCTACGAGCAGTACTTC.